This T cell receptor (beta chain) comes out of a study of shared clonotypes between healthy human individuals. This CDR3 spans 15 amino acids. After removal of 5 bases from V and 10 bases from J, the junction contained 11 bases not matched to a gene. In germline, CDR1 is MDHEN, CDR2 SYDVKM. Naive CD8 cells were CD45RO-negative, positively selected for CCR7, excluding terminally differentiated effector memory CD45RA+ cells. Here immunoSEQ multiplex PCR was the method, and the copy in TCRdb shows in-frame clones only, minus some. The sample records a few million clones, 93% being singletons. The rearrangement uses TRBV28 and TRBJ1-5; TRBD1 agrees at 10 bases. Sequenced input: naive CD8+ T cells from PBMCs. This TCR was recovered from a man aged 18 to 29 in good health. Some clones in this sample may be carry-over from other donors' samples. In DNA form, the CDR3 reads TGTGCCAGCAGTCTCGCCGGGACAGGGGACCCACCCCAGCATTTT. It is translated as CASSLAGTGDPPQHF.